This T cell receptor beta chain was observed in a study of graft-versus-host responses after intestinal transplantation. Turning to the study itself: Anti-thymocyte globulin induction, then tacrolimus and steroids for around 3 years, went to all recipients.

Profiled with immunoSEQ multiplex PCR; TCRdb holds only in-frame clones, not every one. The table includes tens of thousands of clones, about 95% detected once. The CDR3 extends over 17 amino acids. The ends were cut back, 2 bases at V and 5 bases at J, with 18 bases in the middle. The germline V gene encodes CDR1 LGHNA and CDR2 YSLEER. To note about this clone: The target antigen is unknown.

Study-wide findings and caveats: Peak circulating GvH clone levels were associated with early post-transplant HvG declines.

The chain joins TRBV4-3 to TRBJ2-2; D gene uncertain. The TCR sequence derives from a human donor who was the organ donor for an intestinal transplant. Source: unstimulated CD8+ T cells sorted from spleen or lymph node cells, taken before transplant. CDR3 nucleotide sequence: TGCGCCAGCAGCCAACTCCCTGCGGATTCTTTAACCGGGGAGCTGTTTTTT. Translating it yields CASSQLPADSLTGELFF.